The 4 T cell receptor beta chains reported below all come from one sample, sequenced in a study of blood T cell repertoires in COVID-19. Libraries were prepared by immunoSEQ multiplex PCR; TCRdb keeps only in-frame clonotypes and omits some of them. The sample holds roughly 70,000 clones, 80% to 90% seen once. The sequencing input was peripheral blood. The receptors derive from a woman of 80 years or more with active or convalescent COVID-19.

The chain uses TRBV11-2 and TRBJ1-1, with TRBD1 as a possible D gene (5 bases). The germline gives CDR1 SGHAT, CDR2 FQNNGV. V lost 4 bases and J lost 7, with 16 bases in between. This CDR3 spans 14 amino acids. CDR3 in amino acids: CASSSGGAHDEAFF. CDR3 in DNA: TGTGCCAGCAGCTCCGGCGGGGCGCATGATGAAGCTTTCTTT.

The chain combines TRBV29-1 with TRBJ1-1, with a tentative D call TRBD1 (5 bases). Trimming took 1 base from V and 3 from J, leaving 9 bases between them. Per the germline V gene, CDR1 is SQVTM and CDR2 is ANQGSEA. CDR3 size: 13 residues. Here the CDR3 DNA reads TGCAGCGTTGAAGCTCAGGGTGACACTGAAGCTTTCTTT. It is translated as CSVEAQGDTEAFF.

This clone was detected only once. This CDR3 is CASRGQGASGYGYTF. The CDR3 DNA is TGTGCCAGCAGGGGACAGGGGGCCTCGGGCTATGGCTACACCTTC. The chain joins TRBV6-6 to TRBJ1-2; 12 bases map to TRBD1. The CDR3 runs to 15 residues. The junction had 6 bases not matched to a gene; V was cut back by 6 bases and J by 4 bases. CDR1 and CDR2 from the germline V gene are MNHNY and SVGAGI (reference sequence).

This chain connects TRBV19 to TRBJ2-3; weak D call: TRBD1 (7 bases). Germline V gene sequence: CDR1 LNHDA, CDR2 SQIVND (reference sequence). The V gene lost 5 bases and the J gene lost 0 bases, with 21 bases spanning the gap. This CDR3 is 18 amino acids long. CDR3: CASSRDRDSGSSTDTQYF. CDR3 DNA: TGTGCCAGTAGTCGAGACAGGGATAGCGGTTCTAGCACAGATACGCAGTATTTT.